The entry below describes one T cell receptor beta chain. As yet, its antigen is unknown. Germline loops: CDR1 SGHAT, CDR2 FQNNGV. CDR3 length: 16 residues. The J segment lost 1 base and the V segment lost 4 bases, leaving 7 bases of the junction unmatched. This sample was taken from a study of T-cell reconstitution after alpha-beta-depleted transplantation in children. The TCRbeta library incorporated unique molecular identifiers. Via MiXCR, TCRdb re-called the PCR reads, giving one row per CDR3 protein. The sample lists fewer than 350,000 distinct CDR3 sequences; around a tenth were seen once. Study findings and constraints: It was newly produced T cells that mostly accounted for T-cell counts and diversity one year after transplant.

This sequence originates from a boy under two years old with acute myeloid leukemia, due to receive a stem cell transplant. V is TRBV11-2 and J is TRBJ2-3; 8 bases agree with TRBD2. This material consisted of PBMCs, taken before TCRalphabeta/CD19-depleted stem cell transplant. The CDR3 protein is CASSSEGRGGTDTQYF. CDR3 nucleotides: TGTGCCAGCAGCTCAGAGGGGCGGGGGGGCACAGATACGCAGTATTTT. Based on the CDR3 plus reference TRBV11-2 and TRBJ2-3, the full variable domain is EAGVAQSPRYKIIEKRQSVAFWCNPISGHATLYWYQQILGQGPKLLIQFQNNGVVDDSQLPKDRFSAERLKGVDSTLKIQPAKLEDSAVYLCASSSEGRGGTDTQYFGPGTRLTVL.